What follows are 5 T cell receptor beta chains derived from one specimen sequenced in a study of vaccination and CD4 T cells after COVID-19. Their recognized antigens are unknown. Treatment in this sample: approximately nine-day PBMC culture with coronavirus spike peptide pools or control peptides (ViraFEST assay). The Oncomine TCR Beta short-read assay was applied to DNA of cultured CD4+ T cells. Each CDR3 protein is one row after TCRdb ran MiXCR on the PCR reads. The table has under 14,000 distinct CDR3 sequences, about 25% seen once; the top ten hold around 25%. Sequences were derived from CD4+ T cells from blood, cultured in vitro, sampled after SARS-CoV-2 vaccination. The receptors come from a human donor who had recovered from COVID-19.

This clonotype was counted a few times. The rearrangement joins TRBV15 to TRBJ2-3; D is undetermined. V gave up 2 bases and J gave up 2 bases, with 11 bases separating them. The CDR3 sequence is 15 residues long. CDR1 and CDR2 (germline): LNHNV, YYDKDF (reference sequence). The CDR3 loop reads CATSRRTENTDTQYF. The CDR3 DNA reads TGTGCCACCAGCAGAAGAACAGAAAACACAGATACGCAGTATTTT.

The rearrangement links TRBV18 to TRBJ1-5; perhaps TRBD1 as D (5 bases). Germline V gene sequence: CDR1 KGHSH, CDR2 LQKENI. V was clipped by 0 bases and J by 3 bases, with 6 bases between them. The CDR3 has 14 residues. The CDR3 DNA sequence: TGTGCCAGCTCACCACCGACAGTCAATCAGCCCCAGCATTTT. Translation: CASSPPTVNQPQHF.

CDR3 sequence: CASWGTGWQYF. In DNA form, the CDR3 reads TGTGCCAGCTGGGGGACAGGCTGGCAGTACTTC. V gene TRBV2 combines with J gene TRBJ2-7; the match to TRBD1 covers 8 bases. Germline CDR1 and CDR2: SNHLY and FYNNEI. The CDR3 consists of 11 residues. V lost 8 bases, J lost 9 bases, and 6 bases stayed unmatched.

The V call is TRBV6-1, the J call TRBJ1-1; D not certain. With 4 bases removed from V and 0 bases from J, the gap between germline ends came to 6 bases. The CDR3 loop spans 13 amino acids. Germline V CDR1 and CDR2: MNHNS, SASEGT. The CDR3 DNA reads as TGTGCCAGCAGTGCCTATTTGAACACTGAAGCTTTCTTT. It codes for CASSAYLNTEAFF.

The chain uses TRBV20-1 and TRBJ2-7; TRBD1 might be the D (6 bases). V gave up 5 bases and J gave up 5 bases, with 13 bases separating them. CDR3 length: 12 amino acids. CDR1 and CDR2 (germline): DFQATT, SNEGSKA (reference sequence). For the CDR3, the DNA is TGCAGTGCTGGCCGGGACACCGACGAGCAGTACTTC. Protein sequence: CSAGRDTDEQYF.